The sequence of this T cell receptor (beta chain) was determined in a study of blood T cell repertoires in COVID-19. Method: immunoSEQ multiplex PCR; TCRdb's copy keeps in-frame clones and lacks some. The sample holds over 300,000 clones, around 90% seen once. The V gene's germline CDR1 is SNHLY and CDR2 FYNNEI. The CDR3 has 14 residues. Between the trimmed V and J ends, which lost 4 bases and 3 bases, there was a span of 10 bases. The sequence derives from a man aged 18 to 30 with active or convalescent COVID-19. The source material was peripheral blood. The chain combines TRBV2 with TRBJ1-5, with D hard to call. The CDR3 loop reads CASSGRQINQPQHF. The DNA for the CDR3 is TGTGCCAGCAGTGGGCGACAAATCAATCAGCCCCAGCATTTT.